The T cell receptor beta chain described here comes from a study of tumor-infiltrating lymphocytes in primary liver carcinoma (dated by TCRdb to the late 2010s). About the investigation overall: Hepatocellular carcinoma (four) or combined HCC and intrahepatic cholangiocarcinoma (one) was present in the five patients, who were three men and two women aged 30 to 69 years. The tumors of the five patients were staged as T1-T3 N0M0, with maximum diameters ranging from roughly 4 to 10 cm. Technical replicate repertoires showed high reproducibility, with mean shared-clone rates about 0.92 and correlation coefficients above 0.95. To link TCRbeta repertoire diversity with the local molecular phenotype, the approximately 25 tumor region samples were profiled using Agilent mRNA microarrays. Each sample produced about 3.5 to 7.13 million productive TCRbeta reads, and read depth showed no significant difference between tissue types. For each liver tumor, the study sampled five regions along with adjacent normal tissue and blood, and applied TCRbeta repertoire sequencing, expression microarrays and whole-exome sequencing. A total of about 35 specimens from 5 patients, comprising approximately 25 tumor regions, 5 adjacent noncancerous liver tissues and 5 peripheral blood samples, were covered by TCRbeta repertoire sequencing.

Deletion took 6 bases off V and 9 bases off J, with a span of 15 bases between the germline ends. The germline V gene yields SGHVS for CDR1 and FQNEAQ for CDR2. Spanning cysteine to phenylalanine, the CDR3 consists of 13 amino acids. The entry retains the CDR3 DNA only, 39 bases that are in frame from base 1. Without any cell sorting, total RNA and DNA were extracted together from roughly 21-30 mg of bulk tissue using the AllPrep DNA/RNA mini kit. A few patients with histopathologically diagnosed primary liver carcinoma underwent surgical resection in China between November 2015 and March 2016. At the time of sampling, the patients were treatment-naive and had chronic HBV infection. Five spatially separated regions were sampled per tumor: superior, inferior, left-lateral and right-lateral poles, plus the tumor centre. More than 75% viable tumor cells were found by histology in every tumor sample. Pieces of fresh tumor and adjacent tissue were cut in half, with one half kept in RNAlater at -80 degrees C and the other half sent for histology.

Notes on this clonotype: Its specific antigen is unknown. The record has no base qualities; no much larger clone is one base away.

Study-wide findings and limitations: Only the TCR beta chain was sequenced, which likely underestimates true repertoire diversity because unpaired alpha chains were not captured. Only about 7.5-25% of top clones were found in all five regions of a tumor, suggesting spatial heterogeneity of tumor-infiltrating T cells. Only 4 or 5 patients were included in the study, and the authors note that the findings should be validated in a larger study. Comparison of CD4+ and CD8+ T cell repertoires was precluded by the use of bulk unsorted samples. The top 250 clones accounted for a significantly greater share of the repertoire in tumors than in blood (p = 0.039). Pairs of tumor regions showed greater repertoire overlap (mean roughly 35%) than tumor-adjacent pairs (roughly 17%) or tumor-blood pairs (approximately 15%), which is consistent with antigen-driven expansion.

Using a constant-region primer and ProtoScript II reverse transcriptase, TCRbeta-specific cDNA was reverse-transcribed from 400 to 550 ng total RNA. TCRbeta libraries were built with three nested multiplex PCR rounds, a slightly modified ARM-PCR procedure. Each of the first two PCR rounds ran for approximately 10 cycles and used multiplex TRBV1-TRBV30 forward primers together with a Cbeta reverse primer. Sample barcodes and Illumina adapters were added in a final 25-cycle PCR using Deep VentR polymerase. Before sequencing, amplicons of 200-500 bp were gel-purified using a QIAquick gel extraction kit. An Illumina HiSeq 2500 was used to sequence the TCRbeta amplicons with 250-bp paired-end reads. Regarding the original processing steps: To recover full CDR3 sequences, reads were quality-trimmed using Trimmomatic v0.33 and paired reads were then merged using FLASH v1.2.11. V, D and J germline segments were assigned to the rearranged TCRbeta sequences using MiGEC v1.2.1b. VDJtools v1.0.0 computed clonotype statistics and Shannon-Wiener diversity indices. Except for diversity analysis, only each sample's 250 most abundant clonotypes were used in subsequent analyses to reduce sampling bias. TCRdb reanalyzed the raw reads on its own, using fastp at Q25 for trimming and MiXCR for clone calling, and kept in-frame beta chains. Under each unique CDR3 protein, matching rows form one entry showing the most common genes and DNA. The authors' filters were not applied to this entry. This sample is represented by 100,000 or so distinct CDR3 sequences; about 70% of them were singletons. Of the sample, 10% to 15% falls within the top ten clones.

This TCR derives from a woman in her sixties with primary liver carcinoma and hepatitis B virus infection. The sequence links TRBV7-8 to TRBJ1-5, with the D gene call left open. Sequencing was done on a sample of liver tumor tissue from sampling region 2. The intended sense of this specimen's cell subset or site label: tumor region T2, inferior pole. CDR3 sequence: CASSSDVGRPQHF. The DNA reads TGTGCCAGCAGTTCGGACGTTGGCCGGCCCCAGCATTTT.